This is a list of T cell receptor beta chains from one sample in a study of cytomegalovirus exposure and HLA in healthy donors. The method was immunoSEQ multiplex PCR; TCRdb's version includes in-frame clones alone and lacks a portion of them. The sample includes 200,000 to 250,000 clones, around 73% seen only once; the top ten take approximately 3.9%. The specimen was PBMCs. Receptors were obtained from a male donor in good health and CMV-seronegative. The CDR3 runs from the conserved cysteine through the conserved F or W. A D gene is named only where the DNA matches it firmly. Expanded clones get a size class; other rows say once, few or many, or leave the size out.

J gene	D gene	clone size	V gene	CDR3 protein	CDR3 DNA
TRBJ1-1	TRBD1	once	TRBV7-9	CASSARTGWDTEAFF	TGTGCCAGCAGCGCGAGGACAGGTTGGGACACTGAAGCTTTCTTT
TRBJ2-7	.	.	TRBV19	CASSPGQNEQYF	TGTGCCAGTAGTCCCGGACAGAACGAGCAGTACTTC
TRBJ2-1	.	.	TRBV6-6	CASSSRDEQFF	TGTGCCAGCAGTTCCAGGGATGAGCAGTTCTTC
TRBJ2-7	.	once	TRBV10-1	CASSESGTREQYF	TGCGCCAGCAGTGAGTCTGGCACCCGAGAGCAGTACTTC
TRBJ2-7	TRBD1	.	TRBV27	CASRFGGTGAQQYF	TGTGCCAGCAGGTTTGGGGGGACAGGCGCCCAGCAGTACTTC
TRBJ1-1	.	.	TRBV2	CASSGRSYTEAFF	TGTGCCAGCAGTGGGAGGAGTTACACTGAAGCTTTCTTT
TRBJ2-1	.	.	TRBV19	CASTLQRGIDNEQFF	TGTGCCAGTACCCTTCAGAGGGGGATCGACAATGAGCAGTTCTTC
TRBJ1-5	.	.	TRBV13	CASSGGGNQPQHF	TGTGCCAGCAGTGGGGGGGGGAATCAGCCCCAGCATTTT
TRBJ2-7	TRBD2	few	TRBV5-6	CASSPGGSSYEQYF	TGTGCCAGCAGCCCGGGGGGGTCTTCCTACGAGCAGTACTTC
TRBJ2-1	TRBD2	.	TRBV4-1	CASSRTSGRYYNEQFF	TGCGCCAGCAGCCGCACTAGCGGGAGGTACTACAATGAGCAGTTCTTC
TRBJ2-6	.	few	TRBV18	CASSIVPPAVGANVLTF	TGTGCCAGCTCGATAGTCCCCCCCGCTGTTGGGGCCAACGTCCTGACTTTC
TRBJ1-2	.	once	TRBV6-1	CASSEFSRVYGYTF	TGTGCCAGCAGTGAATTCAGCAGGGTCTATGGCTACACCTTC
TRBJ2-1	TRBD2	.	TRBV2	CASREGLAAYNEQFF	TGTGCCAGCAGGGAGGGACTAGCGGCTTACAATGAGCAGTTCTTC
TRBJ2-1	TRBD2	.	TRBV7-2	CASRGGYEQFF	TGTGCCAGCAGGGGAGGGTATGAGCAGTTCTTC
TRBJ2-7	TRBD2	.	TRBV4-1	CASSHRTSGGPYEQYF	TGCGCCAGCAGCCATCGAACTAGCGGGGGGCCCTACGAGCAGTACTTC
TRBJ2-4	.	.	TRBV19	CASLMTSGTKNIQYF	TGTGCCAGCCTCATGACTAGTGGGACCAAAAACATTCAGTACTTC
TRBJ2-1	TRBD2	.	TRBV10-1	CASSVGLAGSYNEQFF	TGCGCCAGCAGTGTAGGACTAGCGGGATCCTACAATGAGCAGTTCTTC
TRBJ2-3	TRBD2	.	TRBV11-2	CASSLSGRADTQYF	TGTGCCAGCAGCCTGAGCGGGAGGGCCGATACGCAGTATTTT
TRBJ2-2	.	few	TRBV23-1	CASERGDLPTAWELFF	TGCGCCAGCGAGCGAGGTGATCTACCCACGGCCTGGGAGCTGTTTTTT
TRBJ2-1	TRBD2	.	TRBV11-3	CASSFGISSGKPSYNEQFF	TGTGCCAGCAGCTTTGGGATTAGTAGCGGGAAGCCCAGCTACAATGAGCAGTTCTTC
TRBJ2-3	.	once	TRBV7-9	CASSLNSVVADTQYF	TGTGCCAGCAGCTTAAATAGCGTTGTGGCAGATACGCAGTATTTT
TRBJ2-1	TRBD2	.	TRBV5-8	CASSRGLAEYNEQFF	TGTGCCAGCAGCCGGGGACTAGCGGAGTACAATGAGCAGTTCTTC
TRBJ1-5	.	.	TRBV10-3	CATLDRPGNQPQHF	TGTGCCACCCTGGACAGACCCGGCAATCAGCCCCAGCATTTT
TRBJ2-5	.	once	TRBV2	CASSGPSRATRGETQYF	TGTGCCAGCAGTGGCCCCTCCCGGGCCACACGGGGAGAGACCCAGTACTTC
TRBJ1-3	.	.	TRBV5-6	CASSPRGGATSGNTIYF	TGTGCCAGCAGCCCCCGGGGGGGGGCGACCTCCGGAAACACCATATATTTT
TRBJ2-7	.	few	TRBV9	CASSVGVEPYEQYF	TGTGCCAGCAGCGTAGGGGTGGAGCCCTACGAGCAGTACTTC
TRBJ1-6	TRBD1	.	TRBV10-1	CASSYGTGDNSPLHF	TGCGCCAGCAGTTACGGGACAGGCGATAATTCACCCCTCCACTTT
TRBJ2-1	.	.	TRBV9	CASSVVGAWSYNEQFF	TGTGCCAGCAGCGTAGTAGGGGCCTGGTCGTACAATGAGCAGTTCTTC
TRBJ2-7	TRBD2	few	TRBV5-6	CASSLYRGGEQYF	TGTGCCAGCAGCTTGTATCGGGGGGGAGAGCAGTACTTC
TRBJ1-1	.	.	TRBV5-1	CASSLRQRPTEAFF	TGCGCCAGCAGCTTGCGACAGCGCCCCACTGAAGCTTTCTTT
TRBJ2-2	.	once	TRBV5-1	CASSLSTAYTGELFF	TGCGCCAGCAGCTTGAGCACAGCCTACACCGGGGAGCTGTTTTTT
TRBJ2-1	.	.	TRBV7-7	CASSLGAGPNEQFF	TGTGCTAGCAGCTTAGGAGCGGGTCCCAATGAGCAGTTCTTC
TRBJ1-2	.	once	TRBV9	CASSVVVPDYGYTF	TGTGCCAGCAGCGTAGTGGTCCCAGACTATGGCTACACCTTC
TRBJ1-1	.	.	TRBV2	CASSENSRTSEAFF	TGTGCCAGCAGCGAGAACTCCAGGACATCCGAAGCTTTCTTT
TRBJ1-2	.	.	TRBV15	CATSLLQGYGYTF	TGTGCCACCAGCTTACTCCAGGGCTATGGCTACACCTTC
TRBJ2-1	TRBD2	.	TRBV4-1	CASSQEGSSGRWDEQFF	TGCGCCAGCAGCCAAGAAGGCTCTAGCGGGAGGTGGGATGAGCAGTTCTTC
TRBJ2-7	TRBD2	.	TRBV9	CASSVGLAGTYEQYF	TGTGCCAGCAGCGTGGGACTAGCGGGAACCTACGAGCAGTACTTC
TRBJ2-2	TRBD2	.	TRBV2	CASSEWGLATGELFF	TGTGCCAGCAGTGAATGGGGACTAGCGACCGGGGAGCTGTTTTTT
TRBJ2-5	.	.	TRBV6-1	CATAPTFQETQYF	TGTGCCACCGCACCCACATTCCAAGAGACCCAGTACTTC
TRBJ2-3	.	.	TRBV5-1	CASSFGSGAGDTQYF	TGCGCCAGCAGCTTCGGATCAGGGGCGGGTGATACGCAGTATTTT
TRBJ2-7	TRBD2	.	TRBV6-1	CASSPTSGTYEQYF	TGTGCCAGCAGTCCTACTAGCGGGACCTACGAGCAGTACTTC
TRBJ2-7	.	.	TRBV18	CASSRYTYEQYF	TGTGCCAGCTCACGATACACCTACGAGCAGTACTTC
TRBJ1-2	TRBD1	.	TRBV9	CASRIILPGTDYGYTF	TGTGCCAGCAGAATAATTCTACCCGGGACAGATTATGGCTACACCTTC
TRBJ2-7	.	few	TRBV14	CASSRSSGHLSSYEQYF	TGTGCCAGCAGCCGAAGTTCGGGACACTTGAGCTCCTACGAGCAGTACTTC
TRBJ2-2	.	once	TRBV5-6	CASSPRGGRTGELFF	TGTGCCAGCTCCCCGAGGGGGGGACGGACCGGGGAGCTGTTTTTT
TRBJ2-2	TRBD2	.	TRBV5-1	CASTKTGTSVNTGELFF	TGCGCCAGCACTAAAACCGGGACTAGCGTAAACACCGGGGAGCTGTTTTTT
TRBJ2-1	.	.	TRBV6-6	CASSQTGAYNEQFF	TGTGCCAGCAGCCAGACGGGAGCCTACAATGAGCAGTTCTTC
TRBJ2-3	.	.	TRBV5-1	CASSLRTDRGDTQYF	TGCGCCAGCAGCTTGAGGACAGACCGGGGAGATACGCAGTATTTT
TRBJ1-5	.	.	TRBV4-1	CASSQGGDQPQHF	TGCGCCAGCAGCCAAGGGGGAGATCAGCCCCAGCATTTT
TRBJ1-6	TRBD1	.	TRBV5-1	CASSSGQRNNSPLHF	TGCGCCAGCAGCTCGGGACAGAGGAACAATTCACCCCTCCACTTT
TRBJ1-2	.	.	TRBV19	CASSIVTANYGYTF	TGTGCCAGTAGTATAGTTACAGCTAACTATGGCTACACCTTC
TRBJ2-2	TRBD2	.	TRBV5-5	CASSLASGRPRNTGELFF	TGTGCCAGCAGCTTGGCCAGCGGGAGGCCCCGAAACACCGGGGAGCTGTTTTTT
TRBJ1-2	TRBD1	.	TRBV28	CASSEWTGKYGYTF	TGTGCCAGCAGCGAGTGGACAGGGAAGTATGGCTACACCTTC
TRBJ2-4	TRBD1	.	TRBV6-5	CASSHGQGANIQYF	TGTGCCAGCAGTCACGGACAGGGGGCAAACATTCAGTACTTC
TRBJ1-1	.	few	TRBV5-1	CASSIKRNTEAFF	TGCGCCAGCAGCATAAAGAGGAACACTGAAGCTTTCTTT
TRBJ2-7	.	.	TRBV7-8	CASSAAEGDYEQYF	TGTGCCAGCAGCGCAGCCGAGGGGGACTACGAGCAGTACTTC
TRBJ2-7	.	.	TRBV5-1	CASSLDRRGRTYEQYF	TGCGCCAGCAGCTTGGATCGTCGTGGCAGAACCTACGAGCAGTACTTC
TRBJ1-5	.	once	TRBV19	CASSTSGNQPQHF	TGTGCCAGTAGTACCTCGGGCAATCAGCCCCAGCATTTT
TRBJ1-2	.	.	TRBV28	CASSLPGVGYTF	TGTGCCAGCAGTTTGCCCGGGGTCGGCTACACCTTC
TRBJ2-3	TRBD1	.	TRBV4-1	CASSQEGGRGPSDTQYF	TGCGCCAGCAGCCAAGAAGGAGGCAGGGGGCCCTCAGATACGCAGTATTTT